This T cell receptor (beta chain) was identified during a study of shared clonotypes between healthy human individuals. The method was immunoSEQ multiplex PCR; TCRdb's version includes in-frame clones alone and lacks a portion of them. The sample shows some 2.1 million clones, around 95% of them seen only once. Positively selected for CCR7, the CD45RO-negative cells used as naive CD8 cells excluded terminally differentiated effector memory CD45RA+ cells. CDR3 length: 15 residues. Germline V gives CDR1 MNHNS, CDR2 SASEGT. Unmatched junction bases numbered 6, after V lost 6 bases and J lost 2 bases. The source is a young man in good health. Some clones in this sample may be carry-over from other donors' samples. The chain employs TRBV6-1 and TRBJ1-3; TRBD1 aligns across 8 bases. The sequencing sample was made of naive CD8+ T cells from PBMCs. As DNA, the CDR3 is TGTGCCAGCAGGGTCACAGGGGGTACTGGAAACACCATATATTTT. Translated: CASRVTGGTGNTIYF.